One and the same sample provided the 11 T cell receptor beta chains below, sequenced in a study of spatial heterogeneity in lung cancer. Notes on the study in general: Mutation tallies in tumors tracked expanded intratumoral alpha and beta TCR counts.

TCRdb re-derived calls from the 5' RACE reads in MiXCR, one entry per CDR3 protein. The table has 2,700 or so distinct CDR3 sequences, approximately 5.1% seen once. Time point here: sample taken at primary tumor resection. Antigens of these TCRs are unknown. The sequences come from lung tumor tissue, collected at surgery. Source of these receptors: a male donor with early-stage non-small cell lung cancer.

This clonotype was seen at least ten times. The V call is TRBV6-1, the J call TRBJ2-5; 7 nucleotides agree with TRBD2. There are 14 residues in the CDR3. In germline, CDR1 is MNHNS, CDR2 SASEGT. V lost 1 base and J lost 7; bases outside the gene matches: 6. CDR3 loop: CASSEGAGPGTQYF. In DNA form, the CDR3 reads TGTGCCAGCAGTGAAGGAGCGGGGCCAGGGACCCAGTACTTC.

This clonotype was detected many times. This chain uses TRBV20-1 with TRBJ1-2; D not certain. Trimming removed 3 bases from V and 6 bases from J, with 11 bases in between. Germline V gene data show CDR1 as DFQATT and CDR2 as SNEGSKA (reference sequence). The CDR3 runs to 12 residues. The CDR3 DNA sequence: TGCAGTGCTAGGGGCCGGGCTGATGGCTACACCTTC. Translating gives CSARGRADGYTF.

This clonotype is labeled as medium-sized. V is TRBV27 and J is TRBJ1-6, with D hard to call. The CDR3 totals 13 residues. The ends were cut back, 7 bases at V and 11 bases at J, with 15 bases in the middle. Germline lookup yields CDR1 MNHEY and CDR2 SMNVEV (reference sequence). Here the CDR3 DNA reads TGTGCCAGCACCGGGGAGCCTCACGCACCCCTCCACTTT. Protein product: CASTGEPHAPLHF.

V gene TRBV28 combines with J gene TRBJ2-6, with 9 positions matching TRBD1. The germline gives CDR1 MDHEN, CDR2 SYDVKM. V trimming: 0 bases; J trimming: 3 bases; junction bases outside the gene matches: 3. This CDR3 is 17 amino acids long. The CDR3 nucleotides are TGTGCCAGCAGTTTATGGGACAGGGGAAGTGGGGCCAACGTCCTGACTTTC. Translation: CASSLWDRGSGANVLTF.

This clonotype was recorded many times. CDR3 in amino acids: CASSQLNRGRHGYTF. CDR3 DNA sequence: TGTGCCAGCAGCCAACTGAATCGGGGGAGACATGGCTACACCTTC. The rearrangement links TRBV3-1 to TRBJ1-2, with D perhaps TRBD1 (5 bases). The CDR3 loop spans 15 amino acids. V was shortened by 2 bases and J by 6 bases, with 16 bases between the two germline ends. Germline lookup yields CDR1 LGHDT and CDR2 YNNKEL (reference sequence).

By sample fraction, this clonotype is large. CDR3 in amino acids: CSASPRGHVYTF. For the CDR3, the DNA is TGCAGTGCCTCGCCCAGGGGGCACGTCTACACCTTC. The genes are TRBV20-1 and TRBJ1-2; 8 nucleotides agree with TRBD1. CDR3 size: 12 residues. The ends lost 6 bases at V and 10 bases at J; junction bases unmatched: 10. Germline CDR1 and CDR2: DFQATT and SNEGSKA (reference sequence).

In this sample, this clonotype is medium-sized (0.01 to 0.1%). The chain has TRBV28 and TRBJ1-5; 8 nucleotides agree with TRBD1. The CDR3 totals 16 residues. Germline lookup yields CDR1 MDHEN and CDR2 SYDVKM. Trimming cost V 5 bases and J 3 bases; bases outside gene matches: 9. The CDR3 DNA sequence: TGTGCCAGCAGTAGGCTACAGGGGGGGTCCAATCAGCCCCAGCATTTT. Translated, it gives CASSRLQGGSNQPQHF. Drawing the rest from reference TRBV28 and TRBJ1-5, the complete variable domain is DVKVTQSSRYLVKRTGEKVFLECVQDMDHENMFWYRQDPGLGLRLIYFSYDVKMKEKGDIPEGYSVSREKKERFSLILESASTNQTSMYLCASSRLQGGSNQPQHFGDGTRLSIL.

Judged by abundance, this clonotype is medium-sized. V usage is TRBV12-3 or TRBV12-4 and J usage is TRBJ2-3; the match to TRBD2 covers 8 bases. V gave up 6 bases and J gave up 2 bases; unmatched junction bases: 7. The CDR3 runs to 15 residues. The CDR3: CASSGGGAHTDTQYF. The CDR3 DNA sequence: TGTGCCAGCAGCGGGGGGGGGGCGCACACAGATACGCAGTATTTT.

This clonotype qualifies as large. The chain combines TRBV11-2 with TRBJ1-1, with no clear D. The CDR3 extends over 13 amino acids. Trimming took off 1 base at V and 6 bases at J, with 9 bases between the two ends. Looked up from germline, CDR1 is SGHAT and CDR2 is FQNNGV. CDR3: CASSLGLVPEAFF. The CDR3 nucleotides read TGTGCCAGCAGCTTAGGTCTCGTCCCTGAAGCTTTCTTT.

In this sample, this clonotype is medium-sized (0.01 to 0.1%). This chain uses TRBV7-9 with TRBJ2-6; the match to TRBD1 covers 9 bases. Germline lookup yields CDR1 SEHNR and CDR2 FQNEAQ (reference sequence). J was trimmed by 4 bases and V by 5 bases; bases with no gene match: 15. The CDR3 length is 19 residues. This chain's CDR3 is CASSPWKGQGKSGANVLTF. The CDR3 DNA reads TGTGCCAGCAGCCCCTGGAAAGGACAGGGGAAGTCCGGGGCCAACGTCCTGACTTTC.

This clonotype was counted ten times or more. This chain joins TRBV28 and TRBJ1-1; 11 nucleotides match TRBD1. CDR3 size: 16 residues. Germline CDR1 reads MDHEN; CDR2 reads SYDVKM. V trimming: 4 bases; J trimming: 5 bases; junction bases outside the gene matches: 9. CDR3 coding DNA: TGTGCCAGCAGTTCTTACGGACAGGGGGCGGGGACTGAAGCTTTCTTT. It is translated as CASSSYGQGAGTEAFF.